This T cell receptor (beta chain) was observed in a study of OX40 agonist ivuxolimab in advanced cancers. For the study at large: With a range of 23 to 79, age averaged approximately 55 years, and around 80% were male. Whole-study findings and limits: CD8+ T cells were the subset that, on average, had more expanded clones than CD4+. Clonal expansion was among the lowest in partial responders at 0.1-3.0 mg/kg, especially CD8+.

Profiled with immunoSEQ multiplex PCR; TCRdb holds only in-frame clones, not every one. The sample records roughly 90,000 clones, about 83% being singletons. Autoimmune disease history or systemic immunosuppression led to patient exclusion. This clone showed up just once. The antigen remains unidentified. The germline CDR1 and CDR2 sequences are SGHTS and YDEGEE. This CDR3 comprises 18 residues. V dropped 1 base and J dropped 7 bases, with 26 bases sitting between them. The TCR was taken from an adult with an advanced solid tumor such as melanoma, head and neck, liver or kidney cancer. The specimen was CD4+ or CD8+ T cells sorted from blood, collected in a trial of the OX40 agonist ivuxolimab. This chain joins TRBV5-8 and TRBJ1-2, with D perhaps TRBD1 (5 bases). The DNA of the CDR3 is TGTGCCAGCAGCTTGTTGCCCCAGGGTTTGGGGCGGCCTGGTGGCTACACCTTC. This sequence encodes CASSLLPQGLGRPGGYTF.